The clone carrying this TCR beta chain was found a few times. Its matching antigen is unknown. The data derive from a study of regulatory T cells in long-lasting Graves disease. Study overall: Over 5 years of antithyroid drugs plus positive TSH receptor antibodies defined persistent Graves' disease.

The time point denotes: persistent/refractory GD, antithyroid drugs over 5 years with positive TRAb. Generation of the TCR library employed RNA extracted from PBMCs. A blood draw put 8 to 10 milliliters of peripheral blood into EDTA tubes. Whole-study findings and limits: Favored usage of TRBV28, TRBJ1-2 and TRBJ2-5 was recorded in persistent disease.

TCR beta libraries were built with iRepertoire HTBI primers and Arm-PCR of CDR3 regions. TCRdb independently ran MiXCR on the multiplex PCR reads; one entry per CDR3 protein. The table records a few hundred thousand distinct CDR3 sequences, 20% to 25% of them present only once. CDR3 length equals 14 residues. Germline V gene data show CDR1 as SGHTA and CDR2 as FQGTGA. V lost 0 bases and J 10 bases, leaving 13 bases between the germline ends. V and J are TRBV7-3 and TRBJ2-1, with D perhaps TRBD1 or TRBD2 (6 bases each). The specimen was peripheral blood mononuclear cells (PBMCs), collected when the disease was refractory, from a patient treated with antithyroid drugs. The sequence was collected from a female donor with Graves disease. CDR3 loop: CASSLTGGGDEQFF. DNA for the CDR3: TGTGCCAGCAGCTTAACGGGGGGCGGAGACGAGCAGTTCTTC.